The rows below give T cell receptor beta chains drawn from one sample of a study of T cell repertoires in cytomegalovirus infection. TCRdb reprocessed the reads via MiXCR and lists one record per CDR3 protein. The sample shows 200,000 or so distinct CDR3 sequences, roughly 19% of them seen only once. Sequencing was done on a sample of PBMCs. Receptors originate from a human donor in good health (CMV status not recorded). Some clones in this sample may be carry-over from other donors' samples. Both conserved end residues are part of each CDR3. Each record gives: CDR3 DNA, CDR3 protein, D gene, clone size, V gene, J gene. A D gene is named only where the DNA matches it firmly. Only some rows state a clone size, as once, few, many or a class for expanded clones.

TGCAGTGCTAGAATCGCCCCCAGGGGGGGTAACTATGGCTACACCTTC,CSARIAPRGGNYGYTF,TRBD1,-,TRBV20-1,TRBJ1-2
TGTGCCAGCAGTGATAGTAGCGGGAGAGTGTACGAGCAGTACTTC,CASSDSSGRVYEQYF,TRBD2,few,TRBV28,TRBJ2-7
TGTGCCAGCAGTTTCTCGGACGGAAGATTCTATGGCTACACCTTC,CASSFSDGRFYGYTF,-,-,TRBV12-3/TRBV12-4,TRBJ1-2
TGTGCCAGCATCGACAGCGCCTCTGGAAACACCATATATTTT,CASIDSASGNTIYF,-,-,TRBV6-6,TRBJ1-3
TGTGCCAGCAGCTTTTCAGAGGGGGGGAACAATGAGCAGTTCTTC,CASSFSEGGNNEQFF,-,-,TRBV7-9,TRBJ2-1
TGTGCCAGCAGCTTAGGAGGGGGCAGTCAGCCCCAGCATTTT,CASSLGGGSQPQHF,TRBD1,-,TRBV7-2,TRBJ1-5
TGTGCCAGCAGTTCCTCCTCCGTTGGGACAGCGAATTCCTACGAGCAGTACTTC,CASSSSSVGTANSYEQYF,TRBD1,-,TRBV12-3/TRBV12-4,TRBJ2-7
TGTGCCAGCAGCCCGATAACAGGGAGCTCCTACAATGAGCAGTTCTTC,CASSPITGSSYNEQFF,-,-,TRBV7-9,TRBJ2-1
TGTGCCACCAGTGACCGTGAACGGGGCAATGAGCAGTTCTTC,CATSDRERGNEQFF,-,-,TRBV24-1,TRBJ2-1
TGTGCCAGCAGCTGGGCAAGGGGGTCTCAAGAGACCCAGTACTTC,CASSWARGSQETQYF,-,few,TRBV7-9,TRBJ2-5
TGTGCCAGCAGCTTACCGCTTGGGGACGGGGATACGCAGTATTTT,CASSLPLGDGDTQYF,-,many,TRBV7-2,TRBJ2-3
TGTGCCAGCAGCTTGTTCGGGGACGGTGGAAGCAATCAGCCCCAGCATTTT,CASSLFGDGGSNQPQHF,-,many,TRBV7-8,TRBJ1-5
TGTGCCAGCAGATGGACAGGAACCTACGAGCAGTACTTC,CASRWTGTYEQYF,TRBD1,many,TRBV7-2,TRBJ2-7
TGTGCCAGCAGCTTAGCCTCTGGGGGGTCTGTCTATGGCTACACCTTC,CASSLASGGSVYGYTF,-,-,TRBV11-2,TRBJ1-2
TGTGCCAGCAGCTTAGTCCCCTTGAGGGCAACTAATGAAAAACTGTTTTTT,CASSLVPLRATNEKLFF,-,many,TRBV7-2,TRBJ1-4
TGCGCCAGCAGCTTGGAGTTTCGGGGGTCCCCCAAAAACATTCAGTACTTC,CASSLEFRGSPKNIQYF,-,-,TRBV5-1,TRBJ2-4
TGTGCCAGCAGTTTAATAAACACCGGGGAGCTGTTTTTT,CASSLINTGELFF,-,many,TRBV28,TRBJ2-2
TGTGCCAGCAGTTACCCGGGACAGGGGCCGTATGGCTACACCTTC,CASSYPGQGPYGYTF,TRBD1,few,TRBV2,TRBJ1-2
TGTGCCAGCAGTCCTGACAGGGTTTACCAGCCCCAGCATTTT,CASSPDRVYQPQHF,TRBD1,-,TRBV28,TRBJ1-5
TGTGCCAGCTCACCAAGGGGAGGTGAGCCCCAGCATTTT,CASSPRGGEPQHF,-,few,TRBV18,TRBJ1-5
TGTGCCAGCAGCAGGACTAGCACAACCCACGAGCAGTACTTC,CASSRTSTTHEQYF,TRBD2,many,TRBV6-1,TRBJ2-7
TGTGCCAGCAGACCCTTGACTGATGAGCAGTTCTTC,CASRPLTDEQFF,-,-,TRBV12-3/TRBV12-4,TRBJ2-1
TGCGCCAGCAGACTGGACTATTACGAGCAGTACTTC,CASRLDYYEQYF,-,few,TRBV5-1,TRBJ2-7
TGCAGTGCTAGACAGGGTGGCTACGAGCAGTACTTC,CSARQGGYEQYF,-,-,TRBV20-1,TRBJ2-7
TGCAGCGTTGAGGTTCAGTTGAACACTGAAGCTTTCTTT,CSVEVQLNTEAFF,-,few,TRBV29-1,TRBJ1-1
TGCAGTGCGGAAGGGACTAGCGGGGGTATAGATACGCAGTATTTT,CSAEGTSGGIDTQYF,TRBD2,-,TRBV20-1,TRBJ2-3
TGTGCCAGCAGAGGGACAGGGGTGTCCGGGGCCAACGTCCTGACTTTC,CASRGTGVSGANVLTF,TRBD1,-,TRBV28,TRBJ2-6
TGTGCCAGTACTACGGGACAAGCGAACACCGGGGAGCTGTTTTTT,CASTTGQANTGELFF,-,-,TRBV19,TRBJ2-2
TGTGCCAGCAGACCATTTATGGGCACAGATACGCAGTATTTT,CASRPFMGTDTQYF,-,many,TRBV6-5,TRBJ2-3
TGTGCCAGCAGCTTAGAGGCAATCACTGAAGCTTTCTTT,CASSLEAITEAFF,-,-,TRBV11-3,TRBJ1-1
TGTGCCAGCAGTGAATCCACGGGACGGAATCAGCCCCAGCATTTT,CASSESTGRNQPQHF,-,-,TRBV25-1,TRBJ1-5
TGTGCCAGCAGTCGAACAGGATATAGCAATCAGCCCCAGCATTTT,CASSRTGYSNQPQHF,-,many,TRBV7-2,TRBJ1-5
TGTGCCAGTAGCGCCTTCAGGGGAGAGACCGGGGAGCTGTTTTTT,CASSAFRGETGELFF,-,many,TRBV19,TRBJ2-2
TGTGCCAGCAGTTTAGTGGACGGCGAGCAGTACTTC,CASSLVDGEQYF,-,-,TRBV12-3/TRBV12-4,TRBJ2-7
TGTGCCAGCAGCTTTAGAGGCACCCTAGCCAAAAACATTCAGTACTTC,CASSFRGTLAKNIQYF,-,few,TRBV5-6,TRBJ2-4
TGCGCCAGCGCTGCGGGACTAGCGGGAGTGAGCCTCTACGAGCAGTACTTC,CASAAGLAGVSLYEQYF,TRBD2,few,TRBV5-1,TRBJ2-7
TGTGCCAGTACCCTCCGGGGGGGAGGGCAAGAGACCCAGTACTTC,CASTLRGGGQETQYF,TRBD2,-,TRBV19,TRBJ2-5
TGTGCCAGCAGGGACAGGGAGATGAACACTGAAGCTTTCTTT,CASRDREMNTEAFF,TRBD1,-,TRBV2,TRBJ1-1
TGTGCCAGCAGCCAGGGACCACAGATAGAGACCCAGTACTTC,CASSQGPQIETQYF,-,few,TRBV5-4,TRBJ2-5
TGTGCCAGCAGTGAACAGCAGGGCTACGAGCAGTACTTC,CASSEQQGYEQYF,-,few,TRBV25-1,TRBJ2-7
TGTGCCAGCAGTTCCTCGAGTACGTACCAAGAGACCCAGTACTTC,CASSSSSTYQETQYF,-,-,TRBV27,TRBJ2-5
TGTGCCAGCAGTCCTACTAGCGGGAACGTCTACAATGAGCAGATCTTC,CASSPTSGNVYNEQIF,TRBD2,-,TRBV28,TRBJ2-1
TGTGCCAGCAGCCCTGATGGAGGGTTCAACACTGAAGCTTTCTTT,CASSPDGGFNTEAFF,-,few,TRBV11-2,TRBJ1-1
TGTGCCAGCAGCCCCGGGGACTTGGTCAATGAGCAGTTCTTC,CASSPGDLVNEQFF,-,-,TRBV9,TRBJ2-1
TGCAGCGTTAAAAAAAACCCAACACGACTAGCGGGAGTGGACAATGAGCAGTTCTTC,CSVKKNPTRLAGVDNEQFF,TRBD2,-,TRBV29-1,TRBJ2-1
TGTGCCAGCAGCCCAAACAGGGGCGGAGATACGCAGTATTTT,CASSPNRGGDTQYF,TRBD1,many,TRBV7-2,TRBJ2-3
TGCGCCAGCAGCTTGGCCGGGGGTGATACGCAGTATTTT,CASSLAGGDTQYF,-,few,TRBV5-1,TRBJ2-3
TGTGCCAGCAGCTCAGACAGGATCGAAAAACTGTTTTTT,CASSSDRIEKLFF,-,few,TRBV7-3,TRBJ1-4
TGTGCCAGCAGCTTTTCTAGAGACAATGAGCAGTTCTTC,CASSFSRDNEQFF,-,few,TRBV7-6,TRBJ2-1
TGTGCCAGCAGCTTAGATCTAGCGGGAGTGGATACGCAGTATTTT,CASSLDLAGVDTQYF,TRBD2,-,TRBV11-2,TRBJ2-3
TGTGCCAGCAGCCTAGGTAAGGGCCAGCGTCCTGACGAGCAGTACTTC,CASSLGKGQRPDEQYF,-,-,TRBV14,TRBJ2-7
TGCAGTGCTAGGCTGACAGATACGCAGTATTTT,CSARLTDTQYF,-,-,TRBV20-1,TRBJ2-3
TGTGCCACCAAAAAGAACGAAGGACAAGAGGAAGCTTTCTTT,CATKKNEGQEEAFF,-,many,TRBV12-3/TRBV12-4,TRBJ1-1
TGTGCCAGCAGCCGGGGAAGGGTTCGGGGTAGCACAGATACGCAGTATTTT,CASSRGRVRGSTDTQYF,-,many,TRBV7-2,TRBJ2-3
TGCAGCGTTGAGGGTCAGGGGGCAGATACGCAGTATTTT,CSVEGQGADTQYF,TRBD1,-,TRBV29-1,TRBJ2-3
TGTGCCAGCAGCCGGGACTTTTGGGGGAACACCGGGGAGCTGTTTTTT,CASSRDFWGNTGELFF,-,-,TRBV14,TRBJ2-2
TGTGCCAGCAGCTCTCAGGGTCTGAACACCGGGGAGCTGTTTTTT,CASSSQGLNTGELFF,-,-,TRBV11-2,TRBJ2-2
TGTGCCAGCAGCACCGCGGGACTAGCGGCCTCCTACGAGCAGTACTTC,CASSTAGLAASYEQYF,TRBD2,-,TRBV7-2,TRBJ2-7
TGTGCCAGCAGCCCGAATCCGACAGCGAACACTGAAGCTTTCTTT,CASSPNPTANTEAFF,-,few,TRBV5-5,TRBJ1-1